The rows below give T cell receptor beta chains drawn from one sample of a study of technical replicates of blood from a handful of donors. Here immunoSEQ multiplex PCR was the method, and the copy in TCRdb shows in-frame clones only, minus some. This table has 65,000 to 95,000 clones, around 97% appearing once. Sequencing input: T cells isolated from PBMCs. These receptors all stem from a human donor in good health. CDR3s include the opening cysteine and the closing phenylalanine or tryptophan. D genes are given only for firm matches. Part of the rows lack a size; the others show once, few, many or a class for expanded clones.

CDR3 DNA: TGTGCCAGCACTCGCAGGGACTCCCCTTTCTTT
CDR3 protein: CASTRRDSPFF
J gene: TRBJ1-1
V gene: TRBV6-5
D gene: .
clone size: .

CDR3 DNA: TGTGCCAGCAGTTACGTGCGGGAGCGTGAGCAGTTCTTC
CDR3 protein: CASSYVREREQFF
J gene: TRBJ2-1
V gene: TRBV6-6
D gene: TRBD2
clone size: .

CDR3 DNA: TGTGCCAGCAGCCTCTCCCGCGGGAACATTCAGTACTTC
CDR3 protein: CASSLSRGNIQYF
J gene: TRBJ2-4
V gene: TRBV7-9
D gene: .
clone size: .

CDR3 DNA: TGTGCCAGCAGCCTAGGACAACGCGAAGCTAACTATGGCTACACCTTC
CDR3 protein: CASSLGQREANYGYTF
J gene: TRBJ1-2
V gene: TRBV7-2
D gene: .
clone size: .

CDR3 DNA: TGCAGTGTTGGACTAGCGCAGTATTTT
CDR3 protein: CSVGLAQYF
J gene: TRBJ2-3
V gene: TRBV20-1
D gene: TRBD2
clone size: .

CDR3 DNA: TGTGCCAGCAGCAGAAACCAAGGGGGCAGCTTGAGCACAGATACGCAGTATTTT
CDR3 protein: CASSRNQGGSLSTDTQYF
J gene: TRBJ2-3
V gene: TRBV7-6
D gene: TRBD1
clone size: .

CDR3 DNA: TGTGCCAGCAGCTCCTTCGACAGTTTCTATGGCTACACCTTC
CDR3 protein: CASSSFDSFYGYTF
J gene: TRBJ1-2
V gene: TRBV11-3
D gene: .
clone size: .

CDR3 DNA: TGTGCCAGCCAGGGTTACGCTGAAGCTTTCTTT
CDR3 protein: CASQGYAEAFF
J gene: TRBJ1-1
V gene: TRBV2
D gene: .
clone size: .

CDR3 DNA: TGCGCCAGCAGCTCGGGACAGGGCGGGTACACTGAAGCTTTCTTT
CDR3 protein: CASSSGQGGYTEAFF
J gene: TRBJ1-1
V gene: TRBV5-1
D gene: TRBD1
clone size: .

CDR3 DNA: TGTGCCAGCAGTTTTACGCCGGAGCGGAACACCGGGGAGCTGTTTTTT
CDR3 protein: CASSFTPERNTGELFF
J gene: TRBJ2-2
V gene: TRBV27
D gene: .
clone size: .

CDR3 DNA: TGTGCCAGCAGTTACCTGGCGGGCCGGACCTACGAGCAGTACTTC
CDR3 protein: CASSYLAGRTYEQYF
J gene: TRBJ2-7
V gene: TRBV6-5
D gene: .
clone size: .

CDR3 DNA: TGTGCCAGCCTCCCTAATTCCTACAATGAGCAGTTCTTC
CDR3 protein: CASLPNSYNEQFF
J gene: TRBJ2-1
V gene: TRBV6-1
D gene: .
clone size: .

CDR3 DNA: TGTGCCAGCAGCTTAACAGCGGGGTATGGCTACACCTTC
CDR3 protein: CASSLTAGYGYTF
J gene: TRBJ1-2
V gene: TRBV7-3
D gene: .
clone size: .

CDR3 DNA: TGCAGCGTTCACTTAGGGGGACTAGCGGCCCCTTACAATGAGCAGTTCTTC
CDR3 protein: CSVHLGGLAAPYNEQFF
J gene: TRBJ2-1
V gene: TRBV29-1
D gene: TRBD2
clone size: .

CDR3 DNA: TGCGCCAGCAGCTTGGTCCTAGCGGGGCACACAGATACGCAGTATTTT
CDR3 protein: CASSLVLAGHTDTQYF
J gene: TRBJ2-3
V gene: TRBV5-1
D gene: TRBD2
clone size: .

CDR3 DNA: TGTGCCAGCAGCTTGGAGGGGACAGGGGCCTACGAGCAGTACTTC
CDR3 protein: CASSLEGTGAYEQYF
J gene: TRBJ2-7
V gene: TRBV6-5
D gene: TRBD1
clone size: .

CDR3 DNA: TGTGCCAGCAGTGGGACACCTTACGAGCAGTACTTC
CDR3 protein: CASSGTPYEQYF
J gene: TRBJ2-7
V gene: TRBV6-1
D gene: .
clone size: .

CDR3 DNA: TGTGCCAGCAGCTTTCGTCTAGAGACAGGGGGCGTCGAGACCCAGTACTTC
CDR3 protein: CASSFRLETGGVETQYF
J gene: TRBJ2-5
V gene: TRBV5-4
D gene: TRBD1
clone size: .

CDR3 DNA: TGCGCCAGCAGTGAGCGGTTGTGGACTGAAGCTTTCTTT
CDR3 protein: CASSERLWTEAFF
J gene: TRBJ1-1
V gene: TRBV10-2
D gene: .
clone size: once

CDR3 DNA: TGTGCCAGCAGCCTCCGGGGGGCCCTCCAAGCGGGCCAGTACTTC
CDR3 protein: CASSLRGALQAGQYF
J gene: TRBJ2-5
V gene: TRBV11-2
D gene: .
clone size: .

CDR3 DNA: TGTGCCAGCAGCCAAGTGACTAGCGGGAGTGATACGCAGTATTTT
CDR3 protein: CASSQVTSGSDTQYF
J gene: TRBJ2-3
V gene: TRBV4-2
D gene: TRBD2
clone size: .

CDR3 DNA: TGCGCCAGCAGCCAAGACCGAGGGAAATCCACAGATACGCAGTATTTT
CDR3 protein: CASSQDRGKSTDTQYF
J gene: TRBJ2-3
V gene: TRBV4-1
D gene: .
clone size: .

CDR3 DNA: TGCGCCAGCAGCTCGACAGGGGGGTTTGGAGATACGCAGTATTTT
CDR3 protein: CASSSTGGFGDTQYF
J gene: TRBJ2-3
V gene: TRBV5-1
D gene: TRBD1
clone size: .

CDR3 DNA: TGTGCTAGTGGTTTGGTACCCACACCGGGACACTATTATGGCTACACCTTC
CDR3 protein: CASGLVPTPGHYYGYTF
J gene: TRBJ1-2
V gene: TRBV12-5
D gene: .
clone size: .

CDR3 DNA: TGTGCCTGGAGTCGAACAGGGGGCGGGGAGCTGTTTTTT
CDR3 protein: CAWSRTGGGELFF
J gene: TRBJ2-2
V gene: TRBV30
D gene: TRBD1
clone size: .

CDR3 DNA: TGTGCCAGCAGCTTAGAGGCAGGGTCGAACACTGAAGCTTTCTTT
CDR3 protein: CASSLEAGSNTEAFF
J gene: TRBJ1-1
V gene: TRBV11-3
D gene: .
clone size: .

CDR3 DNA: TGTGCCAGCAGCACAGGATCATTATGGCGGGACAACACCGGGGAGCTGTTTTTT
CDR3 protein: CASSTGSLWRDNTGELFF
J gene: TRBJ2-2
V gene: TRBV11-2
D gene: .
clone size: .

CDR3 DNA: TGCGCCAGCGTGAGACAGGGGGAATATGGCTACACCTTC
CDR3 protein: CASVRQGEYGYTF
J gene: TRBJ1-2
V gene: TRBV10-2
D gene: TRBD1
clone size: .

CDR3 DNA: TGTGCCAGCAGTATCCGGACAGGTGGGATAGAAGCTTTCTTT
CDR3 protein: CASSIRTGGIEAFF
J gene: TRBJ1-1
V gene: TRBV6-5
D gene: TRBD1
clone size: .

CDR3 DNA: TGCGCCAGCAGCCCGGACAGGGGACGGACTGAAGCTTTCTTT
CDR3 protein: CASSPDRGRTEAFF
J gene: TRBJ1-1
V gene: TRBV5-1
D gene: TRBD1
clone size: .

CDR3 DNA: TGTGCCTGGAGTTTGAAAGAGGGGGGGAACTATGGCTACACCTTC
CDR3 protein: CAWSLKEGGNYGYTF
J gene: TRBJ1-2
V gene: TRBV30
D gene: .
clone size: once

CDR3 DNA: TGTGCCAGCAGTTTATACGTAGCCGACAGGACCGGGGAGCTGTTTTTT
CDR3 protein: CASSLYVADRTGELFF
J gene: TRBJ2-2
V gene: TRBV27
D gene: .
clone size: .

CDR3 DNA: TGTGCCAGCAGTTCAAGGACTACGAACACCGGGGAGCTGTTTTTT
CDR3 protein: CASSSRTTNTGELFF
J gene: TRBJ2-2
V gene: TRBV28
D gene: .
clone size: .

CDR3 DNA: TGTGCCCTCATTGGCGGCTATGGCTACACCTTC
CDR3 protein: CALIGGYGYTF
J gene: TRBJ1-2
V gene: TRBV30
D gene: .
clone size: .

CDR3 DNA: TGTGCCAGCAGTTACTCGGGACTAGTTCTCTTC
CDR3 protein: CASSYSGLVLF
J gene: TRBJ2-1
V gene: TRBV6-6
D gene: TRBD2
clone size: .

CDR3 DNA: TGTGCCAGCTCGCCCGGACTAGCGGGAGATCGGAATGAGCAGTTCTTC
CDR3 protein: CASSPGLAGDRNEQFF
J gene: TRBJ2-1
V gene: TRBV18
D gene: TRBD2
clone size: .

CDR3 DNA: TGTGCCAGCAGCGCCGCTGGGGCCTATCTCACCGGGGGGGATGAGCAGTTCTTC
CDR3 protein: CASSAAGAYLTGGDEQFF
J gene: TRBJ2-1
V gene: TRBV9
D gene: TRBD2
clone size: .

CDR3 DNA: TGTGCCAGCAGCTCGGAGGCCTTCCAGAACACCGGGGAGCTGTTTTTT
CDR3 protein: CASSSEAFQNTGELFF
J gene: TRBJ2-2
V gene: TRBV7-8
D gene: .
clone size: .

CDR3 DNA: TGTGCCAGCAGCCAACAGGGGTGGAACACTGAAGCTTTCTTT
CDR3 protein: CASSQQGWNTEAFF
J gene: TRBJ1-1
V gene: TRBV6-6
D gene: TRBD1
clone size: .

CDR3 DNA: TGCGCCAGCAGCCGCGGCGGACAGATCACCGGGGAGCTGTTTTTT
CDR3 protein: CASSRGGQITGELFF
J gene: TRBJ2-2
V gene: TRBV5-1
D gene: .
clone size: .

CDR3 DNA: TGCAGCGCTGTAGCGGGAGTGGGAGTAGGCACGCAGTATTTT
CDR3 protein: CSAVAGVGVGTQYF
J gene: TRBJ2-3
V gene: TRBV29-1
D gene: TRBD2
clone size: .